The 25 T cell receptor beta chains presented below share a single source sample, sequenced in a study of blood T cells in healthy people across ages. A J-beta primer mix and a sample-barcoded 5' primer were used in a second PCR of about 7 to 12 cycles. TCRdb analysed the 5' RACE reads with MiXCR anew, one entry per CDR3 protein. Among over 600,000 distinct CDR3 sequences listed, just over 55% were seen once. Source material: blood. Receptors were obtained from a man between 35 and 55 years old in good health.

This clonotype was detected once. The CDR3 loop reads CASSEGFSYEQYF. The CDR3 nucleotides read TGCGCCAGCAGTGAGGGATTCTCCTACGAGCAGTACTTC. The chain has TRBV5-1 and TRBJ2-7; TRBD2 is a possible D gene (5 bases). This CDR3 is 13 amino acids long. The germline V and J ends were trimmed by 5 bases and 0 bases, with 9 bases remaining between them. Looked up from germline, CDR1 is SGHRS and CDR2 is YFSETQ.

The chain employs TRBV7-9 and TRBJ2-2; tentative D call: TRBD2 (6 bases). Germline CDR1 is SEHNR and CDR2 is FQNEAQ (reference sequence). V was trimmed by 6 bases and J by 1 base, leaving 12 bases between them. The CDR3 loop spans 15 amino acids. This chain's CDR3 is CASSPPGGNTGELFF. The CDR3 coding sequence is TGTGCCAGCAGTCCTCCCGGGGGGAACACCGGGGAGCTGTTTTTT.

The sample holds a few counts of this clonotype. The chain is built from TRBV12-3 or TRBV12-4 and TRBJ1-5; D unresolved. This CDR3 is 17 amino acids long. V lost 0 bases and J lost 0, with 12 bases in between. The CDR3 sequence is CASSLALGRYSNQPQHF. The CDR3 coding sequence is TGTGCCAGCAGTTTAGCGCTCGGCAGATATAGCAATCAGCCCCAGCATTTT.

Turning to this clonotype: The junction shows a germline mismatch at one end, possibly a read error. The J gene is TRBJ2-7, the V gene TRBV18, with 9 bases that match TRBD1. CDR3 size: 16 residues. Per germline, CDR1 KGHSH and CDR2 LQKENI. CDR3 DNA: TGCGCCAGCTCATCGTCGGACAGGGGAAGCTCCTACGAGCAGTACTTC. Encoded protein: CASSSSDRGSSYEQYF.

This clonotype has ten or more counts. The genes are TRBV20-1 and TRBJ2-7; 8 positions match TRBD1. The CDR3 has 13 residues. V lost 7 bases, J lost 3 bases, and 8 bases stayed unmatched. The V gene's germline CDR1 is DFQATT and CDR2 SNEGSKA (reference sequence). CDR3 bases: TGCAGTGGTCAGACAGGGGCCCTCTACGAGCAGTACTTC. It codes for CSGQTGALYEQYF.

CDR3 region: CASSRSGWITGELFF. Written as DNA, the CDR3 is TGTGCCAGCAGTAGATCTGGTTGGATCACCGGGGAGCTGTTTTTT. The chain combines TRBV6-1 with TRBJ2-2; D not certain. The germline V gene encodes CDR1 MNHNS and CDR2 SASEGT. The CDR3 is 15 amino acids. The V gene lost 5 bases and the J gene lost 4 bases, with 14 bases spanning the gap.

This clonotype was found a few times. The chain is built from TRBV14 and TRBJ2-5; D possibly corresponds to TRBD1 (5 bases). This CDR3 spans 13 amino acids. Germline CDR1 reads SGHDN; CDR2 reads FVKESK. With 10 bases removed from V and 1 base from J, the gap between germline ends came to 13 bases. The CDR3 DNA reads TGTGCCACCGCGGACAACACCCAAGAGACCCAGTACTTC. Its protein is CATADNTQETQYF.

The chain recombines TRBV7-3 with TRBJ2-1; tentative D call: TRBD2 (5 bases). The CDR3 has 15 amino acids. Looked up from germline, CDR1 is SGHTA and CDR2 is FQGTGA. Trimming removed 1 base at V and 3 bases at J, with 10 bases between. CDR3: CASSLILGDYNEQFF. For the CDR3, the DNA is TGTGCCAGCAGCTTAATACTAGGAGACTACAATGAGCAGTTCTTC. The full variable domain, rest sourced from reference TRBV7-3 and TRBJ2-1, is GAGVSQTPSNKVTEKGKYVELRCDPISGHTALYWYRQSLGQGPEFLIYFQGTGAADDSGLPNDRFFAVRPEGSVSTLKIQRTERGDSAVYLCASSLILGDYNEQFFGPGTRLTVL.

CDR3 nucleotide sequence: TGTGCCAGCAGCTCTGGGTCGGGCAAGGAGCAGTTCTTC. It codes for CASSSGSGKEQFF. The genes are TRBV7-3 and TRBJ2-1; D remains unclear. Germline V gene lookup returns CDR1 SGHTA and CDR2 FQGTGA. V gave up 4 bases and J gave up 10 bases, with 14 bases separating them. The CDR3 runs to 13 residues.

This clonotype was seen only a few times. V and J are TRBV10-3 and TRBJ2-7, with D hard to call. Germline V CDR1 and CDR2: ENHRY, SYGVKD. The CDR3 spans 12 residues. Trimming took off 3 bases at V and 4 bases at J, with 7 bases between the two ends. CDR3: CAISEHEYEQYF. CDR3 DNA: TGTGCCATCAGTGAACACGAGTACGAGCAGTACTTC.

The chain is built from TRBV7-2 and TRBJ2-5, with unresolved D. The germline gives CDR1 SGHTA, CDR2 FQGNSA. CDR3 length: 13 amino acids. The V end lost 4 bases, the J end lost 5 bases, and 11 bases lay between the germline ends. CDR3: CASSSTYAETQYF. DNA for the CDR3: TGTGCCAGCAGCTCAACCTACGCGGAGACCCAGTACTTC.

This chain links TRBV11-2 with TRBJ2-5; the match to TRBD1 covers 8 bases. Germline values: CDR1 SGHAT, CDR2 FQNNGV. V lost 5 bases and J lost 11; bases outside the gene matches: 10. CDR3 length: 13 residues. The CDR3 loop is CASSRTGRFGQYF. The CDR3 region has the DNA TGTGCCAGCAGCCGGACAGGGAGATTCGGGCAGTACTTC.

This clonotype was seen more than once but under ten times. The chain has TRBV28 and TRBJ1-4; maybe TRBD1 (5 bases). This CDR3 is 14 amino acids long. The germline gives CDR1 MDHEN, CDR2 SYDVKM. V shed 3 bases and J shed 1 base, with 6 bases lying between them. CDR3 protein: CASSFGGTNEKLFF. CDR3 DNA: TGTGCCAGCAGTTTCGGGGGAACTAATGAAAAACTGTTTTTT.

This clonotype was seen only a few times. J is TRBJ1-1 and V is TRBV29-1; a possible D gene is TRBD1 (6 bases). The CDR3 is made up of 15 amino acids. CDR1 SQVTM and CDR2 ANQGSEA come from the germline V gene. V dropped 5 bases and J dropped 2 bases, with 18 bases sitting between them. In DNA, the CDR3 is TGCAGCGTTCCCTGGGGGGGCGCGGGTAACACTGAAGCTTTCTTT. Translation gives CSVPWGGAGNTEAFF.

Only one count was recorded for this clonotype. At one end, the junction sequence differs from germline, possibly due to a read error. The J gene is TRBJ2-7, the V gene TRBV25-1; no reliable D call. The CDR3 extends over 12 amino acids. Germline lookup yields CDR1 MGHDK and CDR2 SYGVNS. CDR3 sequence reads: CASSEVLYERYF. The CDR3 coding sequence is TGTGCCAGCAGTGAAGTCTTATACGAGCGGTACTTC.

CDR3 loop: CSAQEPSGTEAFF. The CDR3 nucleotides read TGCAGTGCTCAAGAGCCGTCGGGGACTGAAGCTTTCTTT. V and J are TRBV20-1 and TRBJ1-1, with D hard to call. V gave up 5 bases and J gave up 5 bases, with 15 bases separating them. The germline CDR1 and CDR2 sequences are DFQATT and SNEGSKA (reference sequence). The CDR3 is made up of 13 amino acids.

This clonotype was counted a few times. The chain is built from TRBV21-1 and TRBJ1-4; the D call in the table, TRBD1, was not verified against the DNA. TRBV21-1 is a listed pseudogene. This CDR3 is 15 amino acids long. This chain's CDR3 is CASSSYRGAREKLFF. As DNA, the CDR3 is TGTGCCAGCAGCTCCTACCGGGGAGCCAGGGAAAAACTGTTTTTT.

This clonotype was observed a handful of times. J is TRBJ2-4 and V is TRBV5-1; maybe TRBD1 (6 bases). Trimming stripped 4 bases from V and 8 bases from J, with 16 bases between. The CDR3 totals 14 residues. Germline V lookup: CDR1 SGHRS, CDR2 YFSETQ. CDR3: CASSVDRWGDIQYF. DNA of the CDR3: TGCGCCAGCAGCGTGGACAGATGGGGTGACATTCAGTACTTC.

The CDR3 nucleotides read TGTGCCAGCAGTGTCGCAAATCAGCCCCAGCATTTT. Encoded protein: CASSVANQPQHF. The V and J genes are TRBV25-1 and TRBJ1-5; D is unclear. The germline V and J ends were trimmed by 4 bases and 4 bases, with 5 bases remaining between them. Germline V gene data show CDR1 as MGHDK and CDR2 as SYGVNS. The CDR3 is made up of 12 amino acids.

In this sample, this clonotype turned up a few times. The chain links TRBV11-2 to TRBJ2-7; TRBD2 matches 11 bases. V dropped 5 bases and J dropped 7; count of bases not matched to a gene: 16. Per the germline V gene, CDR1 is SGHAT and CDR2 is FQNNGV. This CDR3 is built from 17 residues. Here the CDR3 DNA reads TGTGCCAGCAGCAGCTTTCGTTTAGCGGGAGGGCCTTGGGAGCAGTACTTC. It encodes CASSSFRLAGGPWEQYF.

The gene calls are TRBV2 and TRBJ2-2, with D perhaps TRBD1 (6 bases). Germline V lookup: CDR1 SNHLY, CDR2 FYNNEI. The length of the CDR3 is 13 residues. Between the trimmed V and J ends, which lost 4 bases and 6 bases, there was a span of 9 bases. CDR3 DNA: TGTGCCAGCAGTGCAGGGGCCCCCGGGGAGCTGTTTTTT. It specifies CASSAGAPGELFF.

The chain links TRBV4-3 to TRBJ1-4; D gene ambiguous. This CDR3 comprises 16 residues. CDR1 LGHNA and CDR2 YSLEER come from the germline V gene. The V gene lost 5 bases and the J gene lost 2 bases, with 15 bases spanning the gap. The CDR3 loop is CASSTSRDPTNEKLFF. The CDR3 coding sequence is TGCGCCAGCAGCACGTCCCGGGATCCGACTAATGAAAAACTGTTTTTT.

The chain uses TRBV18 and TRBJ2-1, with D perhaps TRBD2 (5 bases). Looked up from germline, CDR1 is KGHSH and CDR2 is LQKENI. The ends were cut back, 4 bases at V and 0 bases at J, with 10 bases in the middle. This CDR3 has 15 amino acids. The CDR3 is CASSLTTTSYNEQFF. The CDR3 DNA reads TGTGCCAGCTCACTGACTACCACCTCCTACAATGAGCAGTTCTTC.

The chain links TRBV4-2 to TRBJ2-5, with D uncertain. The V end was cut by 3 bases, the J end by 3 bases, with 5 bases between. CDR3 length: 12 residues. CDR1 and CDR2 from the germline V gene are LGHNA and YNFKEQ. The CDR3 here is CASSQSEETQYF. Written as DNA, the CDR3 is TGTGCCAGCAGCCAGTCCGAAGAGACCCAGTACTTC.

In this sample, this clonotype turned up a few times. The chain links TRBV27 to TRBJ2-3; D remains unclear. Trimming shortened V by 1 base and J by 6 bases, and 2 bases separated the two germline ends. Per germline, CDR1 MNHEY and CDR2 SMNVEV (reference sequence). The CDR3 contains 11 residues. The CDR3 bases are TGTGCCAGCAGTTTATGGGATACGCAGTATTTT. This sequence encodes CASSLWDTQYF.